This TCR beta chain stems from a study of T cell clonotyping in hematopoietic cell transplantation. For the study at large: Cytoreduction preceded collection of pretransplant recipient samples. Notes on the study in general: After transplant, recipient diversity fell while pathologically expanded clonotypes grew through day 180. Higher Inverse Simpson Index values in graft donor and pretransplant recipient predicted broader posttransplant TCR diversity.

The time point: recipient sample about 28 days before transplant, after cytoreduction. Regarding this clone: What it binds is unknown.

Data came from immunoSEQ multiplex PCR; TCRdb stores just in-frame clones and leaves some out. The table has about 9,200 clones, roughly 87% seen once. The specimen comprised peripheral blood mononuclear cells, sampled before stem cell transplant. This receptor was identified in a woman aged 55-75 years with acute myeloid leukemia. Some clones in this sample may be carry-over from other donors' samples.

The CDR3 reads CASSLYGQDQPQHF. CDR3 coding DNA: TGTGCCAGTAGCCTGTACGGGCAAGATCAGCCCCAGCATTTT. The V and J genes are TRBV19 and TRBJ1-5; D not certain. The CDR3 runs 14 residues. Trimming took off 6 bases at V and 5 bases at J, with 14 bases between the two ends. CDR1 is LNHDA and CDR2 is SQIVND in the germline V gene (reference sequence).